This T cell receptor beta chain was profiled in a study of blood T cell repertoires in COVID-19. Trimming removed 3 bases from V and 9 bases from J; junction bases left unmatched: 3. Germline CDR1 and CDR2: SGDLS and YYNGEE. The CDR3 extends over 13 amino acids. Only in-frame clones appear in the TCRdb table, and some are missing; sequencing was by immunoSEQ multiplex PCR. The sample yields tens of thousands of clones, 85% to 90% seen once. The sample comprised peripheral blood. This chain links TRBV9 with TRBJ2-1; 10 positions agree with TRBD2. This clonotype was sampled from a man aged 65 to 85 with acute or convalescent COVID-19. The CDR3 spells CASSASGRPEQFF. In DNA form, the CDR3 reads TGTGCCAGCAGCGCTAGCGGGAGACCTGAGCAGTTCTTC.